This T cell receptor beta chain comes out of a study of cytomegalovirus exposure and HLA in healthy donors. It was with 60 Vbeta and 13 Jbeta primers that the PCR ran. Sequencing was performed with immunoSEQ multiplex PCR; in TCRdb, only in-frame clones are kept and a portion is missing. The data show 110,000 to 150,000 clones, around 79% seen once. The V and J ends lost 5 bases and 2 bases, in that order; junction bases with no gene match: 6. This CDR3 comprises 15 residues. CDR1 and CDR2 from the germline V gene are PRHDT and FYEKMQ (reference sequence). The TCR originated in a young man in good health and CMV-seronegative. The chain has TRBV13 and TRBJ2-7; TRBD1 aligns across 10 bases. The specimen sequenced was PBMCs. The CDR3 nucleotides are TGTGCCAGCAGCCCCCCGGGACAGGGGACCTACGAGCAGTACTTC. As protein: CASSPPGQGTYEQYF.